The 4 T cell receptor beta chains below come from one sample, sequenced in a study of identifying expanded T cells in peripheral blood. Repertoires were generated with immunoSEQ multiplex PCR, while TCRdb's copy carries only in-frame clones and drops some. The repertoire holds around 130,000 clones, with 86% as singletons. Sequencing was carried out using blood. These receptor sequences come from a person aged 18 to 70 in good health.

This clone came up a few times. This chain links TRBV2 with TRBJ1-5; no firm D call. V was shortened by 8 bases and J by 10 bases, with 15 bases between the two germline ends. Looked up from germline, CDR1 is SNHLY and CDR2 is FYNNEI. This CDR3 has 12 amino acids. The chain's CDR3 is CASEIGGGPQHF. The CDR3 DNA reads TGTGCCAGCGAGATAGGTGGCGGACCCCAGCATTTT.

V is TRBV5-6 and J is TRBJ1-1; D gene ambiguous. This CDR3 has 15 residues. Deletions cut 0 bases from V and 0 bases from J, with 9 bases between. CDR1 is SGHDT, CDR2 YYEEEE, per germline. The CDR3 DNA reads TGTGCCAGCAGCTTGGCCGTCACGATGAACACTGAAGCTTTCTTT. Residues: CASSLAVTMNTEAFF.

This chain uses TRBV25-1 with TRBJ2-4; D unresolved. Germline V gives CDR1 MGHDK, CDR2 SYGVNS. This CDR3 is 14 amino acids long. Trimming took off 1 base at V and 1 base at J, with 5 bases between the two ends. For the CDR3, the DNA is TGTGCCAGCAGTGAATCCGGGGCCAAAAACATTCAGTACTTC. Translation: CASSESGAKNIQYF.

This clone appeared a single time. V gene TRBV11-3 combines with J gene TRBJ2-7, with 9 bases fitting TRBD1. There are 14 residues in the CDR3. Germline assignment: CDR1 SGHNT and CDR2 YENEEA. J gave up 4 bases and V 5 bases, and 6 bases lay outside the gene matches. The CDR3 is CASSQDRGSYEQYF. CDR3 coding DNA: TGTGCCAGCAGCCAGGACAGGGGTTCTTACGAGCAGTACTTC.